The rows below give T cell receptor beta chains drawn from one sample of a study of cytomegalovirus exposure and HLA in healthy donors. The method was immunoSEQ multiplex PCR; TCRdb's version includes in-frame clones alone and lacks a portion of them. This table holds 95,000 to 110,000 clones, approximately 78% found once. Input material: PBMCs. The receptors derive from a woman between 40 and 50 years old in good health and CMV-seronegative. Both conserved end residues are part of each CDR3. The D gene is left open where the match is weak. Expanded clones get a size class; other rows say once, few or many, or leave the size out.

J gene	V gene	D gene	clone size	CDR3 protein	CDR3 DNA
TRBJ2-1	TRBV6-5	.	few	CASRSDRSFGDEQFF	TGTGCCAGCAGGAGTGACAGGTCTTTCGGGGATGAGCAGTTCTTC
TRBJ1-5	TRBV4-3	.	few	CASSHDATADQPQHF	TGCGCCAGCAGCCACGACGCGACAGCCGATCAGCCCCAGCATTTT
TRBJ2-3	TRBV11-2	.	.	CASSFSQGRWRDTDTQYF	TGTGCCAGCAGCTTTTCTCAGGGAAGGTGGAGGGATACAGATACGCAGTATTTT
TRBJ2-4	TRBV28	TRBD2	.	CASSARTGTRSYPNIQYF	TGTGCCAGCAGTGCCCGAACCGGGACTAGGTCTTATCCGAACATTCAGTACTTC
TRBJ2-1	TRBV7-2	TRBD2	.	CASSLGGGRFMGYEQFF	TGTGCCAGCAGCTTAGGAGGCGGGAGGTTCATGGGTTATGAGCAGTTCTTC
TRBJ2-1	TRBV10-1	.	.	CAILRGAVANEQFF	TGCGCCATCCTAAGGGGCGCGGTAGCAAATGAGCAGTTCTTC
TRBJ2-2	TRBV28	.	.	CASSFGYTGELFF	TGTGCCAGCAGTTTCGGTTACACCGGGGAGCTGTTTTTT
TRBJ2-1	TRBV2	.	.	CASSELTDDYNEQFF	TGTGCCAGCAGTGAGTTGACAGACGACTACAATGAGCAGTTCTTC
TRBJ1-1	TRBV29-1	.	once	CSVTPNTEAFF	TGCAGCGTTACACCGAACACTGAAGCTTTCTTT
TRBJ1-1	TRBV5-1	.	.	CASSLAPRDNTEAFF	TGCGCCAGCAGCTTGGCCCCCCGGGATAACACTGAAGCTTTCTTT
TRBJ2-1	TRBV7-9	TRBD2	.	CASSGLADSYNEQFF	TGTGCCAGCAGCGGGCTAGCGGATTCCTACAATGAGCAGTTCTTC
TRBJ1-5	TRBV7-2	.	once	CASSIGGTSNQPQHF	TGTGCCAGCAGTATAGGAGGGACGAGCAATCAGCCCCAGCATTTT
TRBJ2-1	TRBV20-1	.	.	CSASRDSGVF	TGCAGTGCGTCCCGGGACTCCGGAGTCTTC
TRBJ1-4	TRBV28	.	.	CASRSQGSPNEKLFF	TGTGCCAGCAGGTCTCAGGGTAGCCCTAATGAAAAACTGTTTTTT
TRBJ2-5	TRBV7-2	.	.	CASSPTVRGKETQYF	TGTGCCAGCAGCCCGACGGTACGGGGGAAAGAGACCCAGTACTTC
TRBJ1-1	TRBV28	.	.	CASSLSLEGLFEAFF	TGTGCCAGCAGTTTATCCTTGGAGGGGCTTTTTGAAGCTTTCTTT
TRBJ1-4	TRBV19	.	.	CASSTYEPSGEKLFF	TGTGCCAGTAGTACCTACGAACCTTCGGGTGAAAAACTGTTTTTT
TRBJ1-4	TRBV7-9	.	.	CASSLGREKLFF	TGTGCCAGCAGCTTAGGGCGGGAAAAACTGTTTTTT
TRBJ2-2	TRBV4-3	.	.	CASSQEGPGANTGELFF	TGCGCCAGCAGCCAAGAAGGGCCAGGGGCGAACACCGGGGAGCTGTTTTTT
TRBJ1-5	TRBV28	.	.	CASSPPNVDQPQHF	TGTGCCAGCAGTCCTCCAAACGTAGATCAGCCCCAGCATTTT
TRBJ1-2	TRBV9	TRBD1	.	CASSDGQGSYGYTF	TGTGCCAGCAGCGACGGACAGGGCAGCTATGGCTACACCTTC
TRBJ2-7	TRBV5-4	.	once	CASSSTGGDEQYF	TGTGCCAGCAGCTCGACAGGTGGGGACGAGCAGTACTTC
TRBJ2-2	TRBV5-1	TRBD2	.	CASSSPGTSGRTGELFF	TGCGCCAGCAGTTCTCCCGGGACTAGCGGGCGCACCGGGGAGCTGTTTTTT
TRBJ2-7	TRBV28	.	.	CASSSPRVLSYEQYF	TGTGCCAGCAGTTCCCCCCGGGTCCTCTCCTACGAGCAGTACTTC
TRBJ2-7	TRBV7-2	.	few	CASSLYGRTGAPTLEQYF	TGTGCCAGCAGCTTATACGGCCGAACGGGAGCCCCAACTCTCGAGCAGTACTTC
TRBJ2-7	TRBV28	.	.	CASSLRGGSYNEQYF	TGTGCCAGCAGTTTAAGAGGGGGATCCTACAACGAGCAGTACTTC
TRBJ2-3	TRBV28	.	.	CASRYTGTPYTDTQYF	TGTGCCAGCAGGTATACCGGGACTCCATACACAGATACGCAGTATTTT
TRBJ1-2	TRBV28	.	.	CASSLSAEGRDYGYTF	TGTGCCAGCAGTTTATCGGCGGAGGGCAGGGACTATGGCTACACCTTC
TRBJ1-2	TRBV6-5	.	.	CASSPKTGRQLLF	TGTGCCAGCAGCCCAAAGACCGGTCGACAACTTCTCTTC
TRBJ1-2	TRBV4-2	.	.	CASSQTLPRSTGNEGYTF	TGTGCCAGCAGCCAAACACTACCGAGAAGCACAGGGAATGAGGGCTACACCTTC
TRBJ2-2	TRBV29-1	TRBD1	once	CSAGGQAHTGELFF	TGCAGCGCCGGCGGACAGGCGCACACCGGGGAGCTGTTTTTT
TRBJ2-3	TRBV30	.	.	CAWSPGLYTDTQYF	TGTGCCTGGAGCCCGGGACTGTACACAGATACGCAGTATTTT
TRBJ1-2	TRBV29-1	.	.	CSAPDNQGYYGYTF	TGCAGCGCTCCCGATAATCAGGGATACTATGGCTACACCTTC
TRBJ1-5	TRBV19	TRBD1	.	CASSSRGQGSNQPQHF	TGTGCCAGTAGTTCAAGGGGGCAGGGGAGCAATCAGCCCCAGCATTTT
TRBJ1-1	TRBV7-2	.	.	CASSLVGGMNWEAFF	TGTGCCAGCAGCTTAGTTGGCGGTATGAACTGGGAAGCTTTCTTT
TRBJ1-1	TRBV9	TRBD1	.	CASSVGYTGGTEAFF	TGTGCCAGCAGCGTAGGGTATACAGGGGGCACTGAAGCTTTCTTT
TRBJ1-4	TRBV23-1	.	.	CASTPPKPKGEKLFF	TGCGCCAGCACCCCACCAAAACCGAAGGGGGAAAAACTGTTTTTT
TRBJ2-1	TRBV5-4	TRBD1	.	CTYGQVSSYNEQFF	TGTACCTACGGACAGGTGAGCTCCTACAATGAGCAGTTCTTC
TRBJ2-6	TRBV7-3	.	.	CASSREGTGANVLTF	TGTGCCAGCAGCCGTGAGGGTACCGGGGCCAACGTCCTGACTTTC
TRBJ2-7	TRBV4-2	.	.	CASSLPLGSSYEQYF	TGTGCCAGCAGCCTCCCCTTGGGGAGCTCCTACGAGCAGTACTTC
TRBJ2-5	TRBV7-2	.	.	CASSPELMEETQYF	TGTGCCAGCAGCCCTGAACTCATGGAAGAGACCCAGTACTTC
TRBJ1-5	TRBV28	.	few	CASSSPAGLGDSNQPQHF	TGTGCCAGCAGTTCCCCCGCGGGACTCGGGGATAGCAATCAGCCCCAGCATTTT
TRBJ1-4	TRBV7-2	.	.	CASSITASRSGRKLFF	TGTGCCAGCAGCATAACCGCATCTAGGTCCGGGAGAAAACTGTTTTTT
TRBJ1-1	TRBV28	TRBD1	.	CASRTGGRNTEAFF	TGTGCCAGCAGGACAGGGGGCAGGAACACTGAAGCTTTCTTT
TRBJ2-2	TRBV4-1	.	.	CASSRPGHQTGELFF	TGCGCCAGCAGCCGACCGGGACATCAGACCGGGGAGCTGTTTTTT
TRBJ1-5	TRBV15	.	few	CATSRETVRQPQHF	TGTGCCACCAGCAGAGAAACAGTCCGGCAGCCCCAGCATTTT
TRBJ1-4	TRBV19	TRBD1	once	CASSSDRGNEKLFF	TGTGCCAGTAGCTCCGACAGGGGAAATGAAAAACTGTTTTTT
TRBJ2-1	TRBV7-2	.	.	CASSYGRESYNEQFF	TGTGCCAGCAGCTATGGCAGGGAAAGTTACAATGAGCAGTTCTTC